This T cell receptor beta chain was sequenced in a study of shared clonotypes between healthy human individuals. The table came from immunoSEQ multiplex PCR; TCRdb's copy has only in-frame clones and leaves some out. Here the sample spans approximately 440,000 clones, over 60% being singletons. The CDR3 loop spans 15 amino acids. The germline CDR1 and CDR2 sequences are SGDLS and YYNGEE. V shed 0 bases, J shed 2 bases, and the junction held 3 bases outside the gene matches. V is TRBV9 and J is TRBJ2-7, with 9 bases identical to TRBD1. The source is a woman between 35 and 50 years old in good health. Some clones in this sample may be carry-over from other donors' samples. Material for sequencing was PBMCs. DNA of the CDR3: TGTGCCAGCAGCGTAGCGACAGGGGGTGCCTACGAGCAGTACTTC. Amino acids: CASSVATGGAYEQYF.